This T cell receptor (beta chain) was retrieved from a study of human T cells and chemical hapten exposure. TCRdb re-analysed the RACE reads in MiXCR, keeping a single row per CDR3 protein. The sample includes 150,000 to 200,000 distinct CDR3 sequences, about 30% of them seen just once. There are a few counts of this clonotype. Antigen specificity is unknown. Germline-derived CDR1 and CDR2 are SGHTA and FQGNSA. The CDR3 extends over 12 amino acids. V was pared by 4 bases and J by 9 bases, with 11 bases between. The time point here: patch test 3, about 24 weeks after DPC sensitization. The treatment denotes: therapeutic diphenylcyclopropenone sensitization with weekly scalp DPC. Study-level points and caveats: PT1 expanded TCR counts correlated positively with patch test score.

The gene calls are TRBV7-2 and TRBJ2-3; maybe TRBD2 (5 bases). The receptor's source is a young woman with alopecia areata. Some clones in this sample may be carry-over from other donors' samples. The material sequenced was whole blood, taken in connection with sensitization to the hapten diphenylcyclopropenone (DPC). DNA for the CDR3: TGTGCCAGCAGCTCCGGACTTGGGACGCAGTATTTT. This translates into CASSSGLGTQYF.